This entry lists 32 T cell receptor beta chains sequenced from one sample in a study of post-analysis software for immune sequencing data. Study-wide points: Controls showed lower frequencies than patients for a handful of TRBV segments, and TRBV5-6, TRBV5-1 and TRBV20-1 were among these.

No antigen has been identified for these receptors. Libraries were made from TCR beta cDNA, and they carried unique molecular identifiers. TCRdb itself ran the PCR reads through MiXCR, one entry per CDR3 protein. Here the sample spans fewer than 850,000 distinct CDR3 sequences, 25% to 30% being singletons. The sample was blood. These TCRs come from a girl aged 5-17 years with multiple sclerosis.

Turning to this clonotype: The germline gene is not matched at one end of the junction; a read error may be the cause. The chain combines TRBV12-3 or TRBV12-4 with TRBJ2-1; 10 nucleotides line up with TRBD2. The CDR3 loop spans 15 amino acids. CDR3 loop: CASSALAGSYSEQFF. For the CDR3, the DNA is TGTGCCAGCAGTGCACTAGCGGGATCCTACAGTGAGCAGTTCTTC.

As to this clonotype: A much larger clone lies one base from this, so it may be a read error. The genes are TRBV5-5 and TRBJ2-1, with D maybe TRBD1 (6 bases). CDR3 length equals 19 residues. Trimming removed 1 base at V and 0 bases at J, with 20 bases between. Germline V CDR1 and CDR2: SGHKS, YYEKEE (reference sequence). DNA for the CDR3: TGTGCCAGCAGCTTGAGGGGCAGGGGCTACAACCACTCCTACAATGAGCAGTTCTTC. Encoded protein: CASSLRGRGYNHSYNEQFF.

This clonotype was counted a few times. The chain is built from TRBV6-2 or TRBV6-3 and TRBJ2-1; a weak D match, TRBD1 (5 bases). Trimming shortened V by 4 bases and J by 5 bases, and 15 bases separated the two germline ends. This CDR3 spans 15 amino acids. The germline gives CDR1 MNHEY, CDR2 SVGEGT. The CDR3 loop reads CASSSSGHGNNEQFF. The CDR3 region has the DNA TGTGCCAGCAGTTCCTCCGGACACGGAAACAATGAGCAGTTCTTC.

This clonotype was detected a few times. This chain connects TRBV5-6 to TRBJ2-3; D is possibly TRBD2 (5 bases). CDR3 length equals 14 residues. Trimming removed 0 bases at V and 4 bases at J, with 9 bases between. Germline loops: CDR1 SGHDT, CDR2 YYEEEE. The CDR3 sequence: CASSLELVPDTQYF. In DNA, the CDR3 is TGTGCCAGCAGCTTGGAACTAGTGCCAGATACGCAGTATTTT. The full variable domain, rest sourced from reference TRBV5-6 and TRBJ2-3, is DAGVTQSPTHLIKTRGQQVTLRCSPKSGHDTVSWYQQALGQGPQFIFQYYEEEERQRGNFPDRFSGHQFPNYSSELNVNALLLGDSALYLCASSLELVPDTQYFGPGTRLTVL.

The chain uses TRBV2 and TRBJ2-2; D is unclear. The V and J ends lost 7 bases and 0 bases respectively, with 9 bases between them. The CDR3 is made up of 14 amino acids. CDR1 is SNHLY and CDR2 is FYNNEI in the germline V gene. The CDR3 is CASNLRTNTGELFF. DNA for the CDR3: TGTGCCAGCAACCTTAGGACGAACACCGGGGAGCTGTTTTTT.

In this sample, this clonotype turned up a few times. V is TRBV29-1 and J is TRBJ2-1; D is undetermined. The end of the DNA fits TRBJ2-7 better, so the J call may be wrong. This CDR3 is 13 amino acids long. Germline-derived CDR1 and CDR2 are SQVTM and ANQGSEA. DNA for the CDR3: TGCAGCGTTGAGGAGAGCTCCTACAATGAGCAGTACTTC. Its protein product is CSVEESSYNEQYF.

The chain links TRBV27 to TRBJ1-1; D remains unclear. Germline assignment: CDR1 MNHEY and CDR2 SMNVEV (reference sequence). The CDR3 contains 15 residues. Trimming took off 1 base at V and 1 base at J, with 10 bases between the two ends. The CDR3 is CASSLYPSRNTEAFF. CDR3 bases: TGTGCCAGCAGTTTATACCCCTCACGGAACACTGAAGCTTTCTTT.

In this sample, this clonotype turned up a few times. V usage is TRBV27 and J usage is TRBJ2-1, with D tentatively TRBD1 (6 bases). This CDR3 comprises 14 residues. Germline values: CDR1 MNHEY, CDR2 SMNVEV (reference sequence). With 4 bases removed from V and 2 bases from J, the gap between germline ends came to 9 bases. The CDR3 spells CASSSRDTYNEQFF. The CDR3 region has the DNA TGTGCCAGCAGTTCCCGGGACACCTACAATGAGCAGTTCTTC.

This clonotype came up a few times. V and J are TRBV5-6 and TRBJ1-2, with D unresolved. The CDR3 extends over 11 amino acids. V lost 4 bases to trimming and J lost 4 bases, with 5 bases between them. CDR1 is SGHDT, CDR2 YYEEEE, per germline. The CDR3 here is CASSGIYGYTF. For the CDR3, the DNA is TGTGCCAGCAGCGGGATCTATGGCTACACCTTC.

This chain uses TRBV20-1 with TRBJ2-1, with 10 bases identical to TRBD2. The CDR3 spans 15 residues. V lost 8 bases to trimming and J lost 0 bases; unmatched junction nucleotides: 7. The V gene's germline CDR1 is DFQATT and CDR2 SNEGSKA (reference sequence). CDR3: CSTEGLASSYNEQFF. CDR3 sequence (DNA): TGCAGTACCGAGGGACTAGCGAGCTCCTACAATGAGCAGTTCTTC.

This clonotype was found a few times. An end of the junction does not agree with germline; a read error may underlie this. The rearrangement links TRBV4-3 to TRBJ2-5; a weak D match, TRBD2 (5 bases). The end of the DNA fits TRBJ2-7 better, so the J call may be wrong. Germline V gene lookup returns CDR1 LGHNA and CDR2 YSLEER. The CDR3 sequence is 11 residues long. CDR3 in DNA: TGCGCCGGCAGCCACGGGGACGAGCAGTACTTC. Amino acids: CAGSHGDEQYF.

This clonotype was seen more than once but under ten times. The chain carries TRBV7-2 and TRBJ2-5, with unresolved D. CDR1 and CDR2 from the germline V gene are SGHTA and FQGNSA. This CDR3 region has 14 residues. V lost 5 bases and J 7 bases, leaving 17 bases between the germline ends. CDR3 in amino acids: CASSPVWGDGTQYF. In DNA, the CDR3 is TGTGCCAGCAGCCCCGTTTGGGGTGACGGGACCCAGTACTTC.

J is TRBJ2-1 and V is TRBV5-1; 10 positions agree with TRBD2. The CDR3 consists of 17 residues. The junction had 8 bases not matched to a gene; V was cut back by 5 bases and J by 0 bases. Germline CDR1 is SGHRS and CDR2 is YFSETQ. As DNA, the CDR3 is TGCGCCAGCAGTTGGACTAGCGGTTCCTCCTCCTACAATGAGCAGTTCTTC. Residues: CASSWTSGSSSYNEQFF.

The table lists this clonotype with a few counts. The gene calls are TRBV10-3 and TRBJ2-3; 7 positions match TRBD1. The CDR3 has 16 residues. CDR1 ENHRY and CDR2 SYGVKD come from the germline V gene. V shed 3 bases and J 4 bases; nucleotides not matched to a gene: 10. The CDR3, as DNA: TGTGCCATCAGTGACCCTGACAGGGAAATAGCAGATACGCAGTATTTT. It specifies CAISDPDREIADTQYF.

The V call is TRBV29-1, the J call TRBJ1-1; D may be TRBD1 (6 bases). The CDR3 is 13 residues long. V lost 4 bases and J lost 1, with 10 bases in between. Per germline, CDR1 SQVTM and CDR2 ANQGSEA. CDR3 DNA sequence: TGCAGCGTTGCGTCGGGGGCGAACACTGAAGCTTTCTTT. Translating it yields CSVASGANTEAFF.

This clonotype appeared a single time. The chain carries TRBV7-9 and TRBJ2-3; 7 bases line up with TRBD2. The ends lost 10 bases at V and 2 bases at J; junction bases unmatched: 9. CDR3 size: 14 residues. Per the germline V gene, CDR1 is SEHNR and CDR2 is FQNEAQ (reference sequence). The DNA of the CDR3 is TGTGCCACCCAAACCGGGACTACCACAGATACGCAGTATTTT. It specifies CATQTGTTTDTQYF.

The chain links TRBV10-3 to TRBJ2-2; D may be TRBD2 (5 bases). From germline, CDR1 is ENHRY and CDR2 SYGVKD. The CDR3 spans 15 residues. V lost 2 bases and J 0 bases, leaving 7 bases between the germline ends. The CDR3 loop reads CAISETGTNTGELFF. CDR3 sequence (DNA): TGTGCCATCAGTGAGACCGGGACGAACACCGGGGAGCTGTTTTTT.

V usage is TRBV5-5 and J usage is TRBJ2-2; no clear D gene. V lost 5 bases and J 6 bases, leaving 8 bases between the germline ends. The germline gives CDR1 SGHKS, CDR2 YYEKEE (reference sequence). This CDR3 has 12 residues. DNA of the CDR3: TGTGCCAGCAGACTTGAGGCCGGGGAGCTGTTTTTT. This encodes CASRLEAGELFF.

The V call is TRBV7-3, the J call TRBJ2-5, with D uncertain. Trimming removed 5 bases at V and 2 bases at J, with 21 bases between. The germline V gene has CDR1 SGHTA and CDR2 FQGTGA. The CDR3 is 17 residues long. CDR3 residues: CASSPLEASRKQETQYF. The CDR3 region has the DNA TGTGCCAGCAGCCCCCTAGAGGCAAGCAGAAAACAAGAGACCCAGTACTTC.

Concerning this clonotype itself: A much larger clone differs by one base, so this may be a read error. The chain links TRBV20-1 to TRBJ2-4, with 8 bases that match TRBD2. Near its end, the DNA agrees better with TRBJ2-7, so the J call may be wrong. The germline V gene has CDR1 DFQATT and CDR2 SNEGSKA (reference sequence). The CDR3 runs 14 residues. CDR3 region: CSASQGLVCGEQYF. CDR3 coding DNA: TGCAGTGCTAGCCAGGGACTAGTCTGCGGCGAGCAGTACTTC.

The V call is TRBV28, the J call TRBJ1-4; D is uncertain. This CDR3 comprises 16 residues. V was shortened by 5 bases and J by 5 bases, with 18 bases between the two germline ends. The germline V gene has CDR1 MDHEN and CDR2 SYDVKM. Written as DNA, the CDR3 is TGTGCCAGCAGTCCGCCCCTGGCAGTGGCCAATGAAAAACTGTTTTTT. It is translated as CASSPPLAVANEKLFF.

The chain combines TRBV9 with TRBJ2-3; 10 nucleotides match TRBD1. The CDR3 runs to 15 residues. Germline V gives CDR1 SGDLS, CDR2 YYNGEE. The V gene end was trimmed by 6 bases and the J gene end by 4 bases; junction bases not matched to a gene: 8. For the CDR3, the DNA is TGTGCCAGCACCCTCCGGACAGGGGGAGCAGATACGCAGTATTTT. Translation: CASTLRTGGADTQYF.

This clonotype was seen more than once but under ten times. The rearrangement links TRBV12-3 or TRBV12-4 to TRBJ2-1; 12 bases are shared with TRBD2. The CDR3 extends over 14 amino acids. With 5 bases clipped from V and 10 bases from J, the junction kept 6 bases outside the gene matches. The CDR3 DNA follows: TGTGCCAGCAGTCCTAGCGGGAGGGCGGAGGAGCAGTTCTTC. Translation: CASSPSGRAEEQFF.

This clonotype was picked up a small number of times. The chain has TRBV29-1 and TRBJ1-4; 7 nucleotides match TRBD1. From germline, CDR1 is SQVTM and CDR2 ANQGSEA. The CDR3 is 13 amino acids. V lost 4 bases, J lost 4 bases, and 3 bases stayed unmatched. This CDR3 reads CSVGGQVNEKLFF. CDR3 DNA: TGCAGCGTTGGTGGACAGGTTAATGAAAAACTGTTTTTT.

The gene calls are TRBV4-2 and TRBJ1-1, with TRBD1 matching 9 bases. Unmatched junction bases numbered 3, after V lost 1 base and J lost 0 bases. Germline CDR1 and CDR2: LGHNA and YNFKEQ. This CDR3 spans 16 amino acids. CDR3 sequence: CASSQVGTGLNTEAFF. The CDR3, as DNA: TGTGCCAGCAGCCAAGTCGGGACAGGGCTGAACACTGAAGCTTTCTTT.

The sample holds a few counts of this clonotype. The chain combines TRBV7-9 with TRBJ2-7, with TRBD2 as a possible D gene (6 bases). The CDR3 extends over 15 amino acids. CDR1 is SEHNR and CDR2 is FQNEAQ in the germline V gene (reference sequence). Between the trimmed V and J ends, which lost 5 bases and 6 bases, there was a span of 20 bases. CDR3 in DNA: TGTGCCAGCAGCCGAGGCGCGGGGACCCGAAGCGAGCAGTACTTC. It is translated as CASSRGAGTRSEQYF.

The chain couples TRBV29-1 to TRBJ1-1; D remains unclear. Looked up from germline, CDR1 is SQVTM and CDR2 is ANQGSEA. Trimming cost V 4 bases and J 4 bases, with 16 bases left between them. This CDR3 contains 14 residues. Here the CDR3 reads CSVVYRVAGTEAFF. CDR3 nucleotides: TGCAGCGTTGTTTATAGAGTGGCTGGCACTGAAGCTTTCTTT.

This clonotype was observed a single time. The gene calls are TRBV2 and TRBJ1-2; 7 bases match TRBD1. V lost 6 bases and J lost 1; bases outside the gene matches: 5. This CDR3 region has 14 residues. Germline V lookup: CDR1 SNHLY, CDR2 FYNNEI. The CDR3 DNA sequence: TGTGCCAGCAGGGCAGGGGGAGTTAACTATGGCTACACCTTC. It yields the protein CASRAGGVNYGYTF.

This clonotype was counted only a few times. V gene TRBV7-2 combines with J gene TRBJ2-5; D uncertain. The CDR3 is 16 residues long. Looked up from germline, CDR1 is SGHTA and CDR2 is FQGNSA. Between the trimmed V and J ends, which lost 1 base and 5 bases, there was a span of 17 bases. In DNA form, the CDR3 reads TGTGCCAGCAGCTTAGTATCGGATCGCGTGAGGGAGACCCAGTACTTC. This codes for CASSLVSDRVRETQYF.

The chain links TRBV20-1 to TRBJ1-2; 9 bases line up with TRBD1. The CDR3 contains 13 residues. The germline gives CDR1 DFQATT, CDR2 SNEGSKA (reference sequence). V gave up 3 bases and J gave up 4 bases; unmatched junction bases: 3. CDR3 sequence reads: CSAREDRGYGYTF. The CDR3 nucleotides read TGCAGTGCTAGGGAGGACAGGGGCTATGGCTACACCTTC.

The chain has TRBV6-4 and TRBJ1-2; 11 nucleotides match TRBD1. Germline-derived CDR1 and CDR2 are MRHNA and SNTAGT. The V and J ends lost 5 bases and 4 bases, in that order; junction bases with no gene match: 6. The CDR3 extends over 15 amino acids. CDR3 sequence: CASSTRTGGIYGYTF. CDR3 DNA sequence: TGTGCCAGCAGTACCCGGACAGGGGGCATCTATGGCTACACCTTC.

CDR3 DNA sequence: TGTGCCAGCAGCTCTACCCGACAGACCCAATATGGCTACACCTTC. It yields the protein CASSSTRQTQYGYTF. The chain uses TRBV7-2 and TRBJ1-2; tentatively, D is TRBD1 (5 bases). The CDR3 is 15 amino acids. The ends were cut back, 4 bases at V and 5 bases at J, with 17 bases in the middle. CDR1 is SGHTA and CDR2 is FQGNSA in the germline V gene. Full variable domain (outside the CDR3, taken from reference TRBV7-2 and TRBJ1-2): GAGVSQSPSNKVTEKGKDVELRCDPISGHTALYWYRQSLGQGLEFLIYFQGNSAPDKSGLPSDRFSAERTGGSVSTLTIQRTQQEDSAVYLCASSSTRQTQYGYTFGSGTRLTVV.